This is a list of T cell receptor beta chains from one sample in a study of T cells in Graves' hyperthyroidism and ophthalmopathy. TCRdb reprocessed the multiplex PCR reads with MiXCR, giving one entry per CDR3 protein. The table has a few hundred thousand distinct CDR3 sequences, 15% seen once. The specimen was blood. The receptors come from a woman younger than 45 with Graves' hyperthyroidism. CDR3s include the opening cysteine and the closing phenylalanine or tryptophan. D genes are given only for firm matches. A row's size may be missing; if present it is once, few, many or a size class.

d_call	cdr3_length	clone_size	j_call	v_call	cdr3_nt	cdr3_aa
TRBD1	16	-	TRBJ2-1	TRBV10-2	TGCGCCACCCTACCCCCAACCGGGACAGCCTACAATGAGCAGTTCTTC	CATLPPTGTAYNEQFF
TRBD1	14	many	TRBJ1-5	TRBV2	TGTGCCAGCAGTCAGGACAGGGGCAATCAGCCCCAGCATTTT	CASSQDRGNQPQHF
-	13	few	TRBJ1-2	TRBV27	TGTGCCAGCACCATCAGGGTAGGCTATGGCTACACCTTC	CASTIRVGYGYTF
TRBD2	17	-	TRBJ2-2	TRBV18	TGTGCCAGCTCACGAACTAGCGGGAAGCCGAACACCGGGGAGCTGTTTTTT	CASSRTSGKPNTGELFF
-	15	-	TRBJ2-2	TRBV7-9	TGTGCCAGCAGCCCCAGAGTACCGAACACCGGGGAGCTGTTTTTT	CASSPRVPNTGELFF
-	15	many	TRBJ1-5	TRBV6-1	TGTGCCAGCAGTGATTACACCCCGGGCAATCAGCCCCAGCATTTT	CASSDYTPGNQPQHF
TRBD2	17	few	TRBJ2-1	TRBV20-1	TGCAGTGCTGGGGGGGGACTGGCCGAGAGCTCCTACAATGAGCAGTTCTTC	CSAGGGLAESSYNEQFF
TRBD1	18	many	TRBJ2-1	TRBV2	TGTGCCAGCGGTCGCCGGGGACAGGGGGTTTTATCTTACAATGAGCAGTTCTTC	CASGRRGQGVLSYNEQFF
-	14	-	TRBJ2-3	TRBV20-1	TGCAGTGCCGCGCCGGGAGCCCGCACAGATACGCAGTATTTT	CSAAPGARTDTQYF
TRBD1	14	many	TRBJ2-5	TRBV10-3	TGTGCCATCAGGCCGGGACAGGGGAAAGAGACCCAGTACTTC	CAIRPGQGKETQYF
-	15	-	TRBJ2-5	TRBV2	TGTGCCAGCAGTGAGACGACGGGGGTCCAAGAGACCCAGTACTTC	CASSETTGVQETQYF
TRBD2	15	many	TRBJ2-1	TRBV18	TGTGCCAGCTCACCAACTAGCGTCACGTCCAATGAGCAGTTCTTC	CASSPTSVTSNEQFF
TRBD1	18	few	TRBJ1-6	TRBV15	TGTGCCACCAGCGGACGATTACAGGGGATCGCCTATAATTCACCCCTCCACTTT	CATSGRLQGIAYNSPLHF
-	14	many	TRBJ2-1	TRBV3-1	TGTGCCAGCAGCCCCTTCGACAGCTTCAATGAGCAGTTCTTC	CASSPFDSFNEQFF
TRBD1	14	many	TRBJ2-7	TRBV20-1	TGCAGTGCTAGATACCGGACAGGGGTGTACGAGCAGTACTTC	CSARYRTGVYEQYF
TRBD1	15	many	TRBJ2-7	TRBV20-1	TGCAGTGCTAGAGCCCGGGACAGGACACTCCACGAGCAGTACTTC	CSARARDRTLHEQYF
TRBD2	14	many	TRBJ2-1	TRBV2	TGTGCCAGTAGCGGGAGGGCCATTTTCGATGAGCAGTTCTTC	CASSGRAIFDEQFF
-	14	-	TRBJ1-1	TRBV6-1	TGTGCCAGCAGTGGGTTAGGGGGGGCCGCTGAAGCTTTCTTT	CASSGLGGAAEAFF
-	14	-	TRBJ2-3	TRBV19	TGTGCCAGTAGTATAAATAGATTCGCAGATACGCAGTATTTT	CASSINRFADTQYF
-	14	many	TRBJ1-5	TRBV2	TGTGCCAGCAGTGTGGACAGCTCCAATCAGCCCCAGCATTTT	CASSVDSSNQPQHF
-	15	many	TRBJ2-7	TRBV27	TGTGCCAGCAGTTTAGGGGCGGCGGACCTCTACGAGCAGTACTTC	CASSLGAADLYEQYF
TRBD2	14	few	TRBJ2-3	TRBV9	TGTGCCAGCAGCCCTGAGAGGGTAGCGGGGACGCAGTATTTT	CASSPERVAGTQYF
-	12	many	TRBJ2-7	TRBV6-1	TGTGCCAGCAGGACAGGCTCCTACGAGCAGTACTTC	CASRTGSYEQYF
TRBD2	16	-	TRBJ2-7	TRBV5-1	TGCACCAGCAGCGGGGGACTAGCGGGGTCCTCCTACGAGCAGTACTTC	CTSSGGLAGSSYEQYF
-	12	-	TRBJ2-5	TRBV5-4	TGTGCCAGCAGCTCGACGTTGGAGACCCAGTACTTC	CASSSTLETQYF
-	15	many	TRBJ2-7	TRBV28	TGTGCCAGCAGATCTGGGTCCGGCATAACCTACGAGCAGTACTTC	CASRSGSGITYEQYF
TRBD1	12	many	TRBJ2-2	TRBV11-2	TGTGCCAGCATCATACCTGGACAGGGACTGTTTTTT	CASIIPGQGLFF
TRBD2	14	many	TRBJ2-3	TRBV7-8	TGTGCCAGCAGCCCGACTAGCTTCTCGGGTACGCAGTATTTT	CASSPTSFSGTQYF
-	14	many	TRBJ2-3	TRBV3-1	TGTGCCAGCAGCTCCCCTAGGGTGGGCCGTAAGCAGTATTTT	CASSSPRVGRKQYF
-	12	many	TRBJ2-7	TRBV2	TGTGCCAGCAGTGAAGCGCCCTACGAGCAGTACTTC	CASSEAPYEQYF
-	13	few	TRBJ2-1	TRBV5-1	TGCGCCAGCAGCTTGGGGGAGCAGGGTGAGCAGTTCTTC	CASSLGEQGEQFF
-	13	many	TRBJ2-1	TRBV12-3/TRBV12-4	TGTGCCAGCAGCGGGACACGATACAATGAGCAGTTCTTC	CASSGTRYNEQFF
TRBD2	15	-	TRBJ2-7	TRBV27	TGTGCCAGCATTAGTCTAGCGGGGACCGGAGGGGAGCAGTACTTC	CASISLAGTGGEQYF
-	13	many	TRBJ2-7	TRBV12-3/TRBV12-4	TGTGCCAGCAGTTTAGGGGGGCCATACGAGCAGTACTTC	CASSLGGPYEQYF
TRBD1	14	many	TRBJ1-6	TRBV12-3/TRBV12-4	TGTGCCAGCAGTTTACAGGGGGCAGGTTCACCCCTCCACTTT	CASSLQGAGSPLHF
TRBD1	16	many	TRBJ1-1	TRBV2	TGTGCCAGCAGTGCGGAACAGGGGGTTGCGGACACTGAAGCTTTCTTT	CASSAEQGVADTEAFF
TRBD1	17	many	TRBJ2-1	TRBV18	TGTGCCAGCTCACCACGACCTGTGGGACAGGGAGGCAATGAGCAGTTCTTC	CASSPRPVGQGGNEQFF
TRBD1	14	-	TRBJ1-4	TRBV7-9	TGTGCCAGCAGCCACGGACAGGGTAGTGAAAAACTGTTTTTT	CASSHGQGSEKLFF
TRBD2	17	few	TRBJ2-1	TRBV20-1	TGCAGTGCTACCGGGACTAGCGGGGCCACTCCCTACAATGAGCAGTTCTTC	CSATGTSGATPYNEQFF
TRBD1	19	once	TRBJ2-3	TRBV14	TGTGCCAGCAGCCAAGACTTAGTGAGTAGGACAGGGTCCACAGATACGCAGTATTTT	CASSQDLVSRTGSTDTQYF
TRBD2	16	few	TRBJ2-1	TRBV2	TGTGCCAGCAGTGCAACTAGCGGGATAGCCTACAATGAGCAGTTCTTC	CASSATSGIAYNEQFF
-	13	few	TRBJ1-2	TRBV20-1	TGCAGTGCTAGAGGTCTACCTAACTATGGCTACACCTTC	CSARGLPNYGYTF
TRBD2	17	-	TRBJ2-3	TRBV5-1	TGCGCCAGCAGCATGGGACTAGCGGGAGTGCGGGGAGATACGCAGTATTTT	CASSMGLAGVRGDTQYF
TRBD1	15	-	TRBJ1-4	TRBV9	TGTGCCAGCAGCGCCGCAGACAGGGGGAATGAAAAACTGTTTTTT	CASSAADRGNEKLFF
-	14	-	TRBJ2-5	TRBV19	TGTGCCAGTAGGGCAGGACCTTCTCAAGAGACCCAGTACTTC	CASRAGPSQETQYF
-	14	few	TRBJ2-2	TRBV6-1	TGTGCCAGCAGTGAATTTTTCGGGTCCGGGGAGCTGTTTTTT	CASSEFFGSGELFF
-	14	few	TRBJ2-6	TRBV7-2	TGTGCCAGCAGCTGGTCCACTGGGGCCAACGTCCTGACTTTC	CASSWSTGANVLTF
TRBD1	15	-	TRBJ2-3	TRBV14	TGTGCCAGCAGCCAGTGGGACAGGGGAGCAGATACGCAGTATTTT	CASSQWDRGADTQYF
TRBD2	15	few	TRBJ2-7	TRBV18	TGTGCCAGCTCACCACCTACGGGAGGGCCGTGGGAGCAGTACTTC	CASSPPTGGPWEQYF
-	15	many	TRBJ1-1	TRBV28	TGTGCCAGCAGTCCACGCGGGACAACCTACACTGAAGCTTTCTTT	CASSPRGTTYTEAFF
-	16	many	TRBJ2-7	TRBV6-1	TGTGCCAGCAGTGAAGTATGGGCCGGACAGCCCTACGAGCAGTACTTC	CASSEVWAGQPYEQYF
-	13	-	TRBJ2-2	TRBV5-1	TGCGCCAGCAGCATCCGAAACACCGGGGAGCTGTTTTTT	CASSIRNTGELFF